One sample yielded the 14 T cell receptor beta chains listed below, sequenced in a study of a mutant IDH1 vaccine in newly diagnosed glioma. Time point given: baseline, week 1 (first vaccination visit). Treatment here: pre-vaccination baseline after standard-of-care therapy. Only in-frame clones appear in the TCRdb table, and some are missing; sequencing was by immunoSEQ multiplex PCR. The sample lists about 35,000 clones, around four fifths occurring once. Sequences were derived from peripheral blood mononuclear cells (PBMCs), sampled from a glioma patient treated with radiotherapy, temozolomide or both. These receptors were taken from a man in his fifties with glioma. Some clones in this sample may be carry-over from other donors' samples.

J is TRBJ2-7 and V is TRBV18; D could derive from TRBD1 or TRBD2 (6 bases each). V was pared by 6 bases and J by 7 bases, with 19 bases between. CDR1 is KGHSH and CDR2 is LQKENI in the germline V gene. The length of the CDR3 is 14 residues. The CDR3 DNA is TGTGCCAGCTCCCGAGGGGGGAGCCGCTCAGAGCAGTACTTC. Its translation: CASSRGGSRSEQYF.

This clone was counted only a few times. This chain connects TRBV11-3 to TRBJ1-3, with D maybe TRBD1 (5 bases). Trimming shortened V by 7 bases and J by 7 bases, and 11 bases separated the two germline ends. The germline gives CDR1 SGHNT, CDR2 YENEEA. The CDR3 runs 12 residues. CDR3 sequence (DNA): TGTGCCAGCAAGGGACTTGGGAACACCATATATTTT. It is translated as CASKGLGNTIYF. Full variable domain (outside the CDR3, taken from reference TRBV11-3 and TRBJ1-3): EAGVVQSPRYKIIEKKQPVAFWCNPISGHNTLYWYLQNLGQGPELLIRYENEEAVDDSQLPKDRFSAERLKGVDSTLKIQPAELGDSAVYLCASKGLGNTIYFGEGSWLTVV.

This chain uses TRBV18 with TRBJ2-1; 8 nucleotides align to TRBD2. The CDR3 contains 16 residues. Trimming took 4 bases from V and 5 from J; bases not matched to a gene: 10. Germline assignment: CDR1 KGHSH and CDR2 LQKENI. The CDR3 spells CASSLPRLAFNNEQFF. CDR3 bases: TGTGCCAGCTCACTGCCCCGACTAGCGTTTAACAATGAGCAGTTCTTC.

The CDR3 region has the DNA TGTGCCAGCAGGGGACTAGCGGGAGAGGAGCAGTTCTTC. As protein: CASRGLAGEEQFF. The rearrangement uses TRBV2 and TRBJ2-1; 14 bases align to TRBD2. The CDR3 is made up of 13 amino acids. Germline V gives CDR1 SNHLY, CDR2 FYNNEI. Unmatched junction bases numbered 2, after V lost 6 bases and J lost 10 bases.

The chain combines TRBV19 with TRBJ1-1; D remains ambiguous. The CDR3 runs to 17 residues. Germline V gives CDR1 LNHDA, CDR2 SQIVND (reference sequence). V lost 7 bases to trimming and J lost 3 bases, with 24 bases between them. The CDR3 DNA is TGTGCCAGTACCCCGCGATTTGAGTTACCTGGGGACACTGAAGCTTTCTTT. It specifies CASTPRFELPGDTEAFF.

This clone was picked up a small number of times. The chain joins TRBV4-1 to TRBJ1-1; the D is unclear. Trimming cost V 3 bases and J 4 bases, with 12 bases left between them. There are 14 residues in the CDR3. Germline loops: CDR1 MGHRA, CDR2 YSYEKL. The CDR3 DNA follows: TGCGCCAGCAGCCACCTGACTGGCGGCACTGAAGCTTTCTTT. It codes for CASSHLTGGTEAFF.

The rearrangement links TRBV6-1 to TRBJ1-1; D perhaps matches TRBD1 (5 bases). Between the trimmed V and J ends, which lost 9 bases and 7 bases, there was a span of 12 bases. CDR3 length: 11 residues. CDR1 and CDR2 from the germline V gene are MNHNS and SASEGT. The DNA for the CDR3 is TGTGCCAGTTTCCAGGGAAGTGAAGCTTTCTTT. As protein: CASFQGSEAFF.

This clone has just a few counts. The chain employs TRBV30 and TRBJ1-4; TRBD1 is a possible D gene (5 bases). V was cut by 3 bases and J by 7 bases, with 18 bases left in between. The CDR3 has 15 residues. CDR1 and CDR2 (germline): GTSNPN, SVGIG (reference sequence). The CDR3 sequence is CAWSAGTGGREKLFF. The CDR3 region has the DNA TGTGCCTGGAGCGCAGGGACTGGGGGTCGTGAAAAACTGTTTTTT.

Only a few counts were recorded for this clone. This sequence joins TRBV10-3 and TRBJ1-1, with 7 bases lining up with TRBD1. The CDR3 runs 13 residues. Trimming removed 8 bases from V and 3 bases from J; junction bases left unmatched: 6. Germline CDR1 reads ENHRY; CDR2 reads SYGVKD. This CDR3 is CAIGQVGDTEAFF. In DNA form, the CDR3 reads TGTGCCATCGGACAGGTGGGGGACACTGAAGCTTTCTTT.

In this sample, this clone turned up a few times. The J gene is TRBJ1-5, the V gene TRBV19; 7 nucleotides match TRBD1. In germline, CDR1 is LNHDA, CDR2 SQIVND (reference sequence). Trimming at V came to 4 bases and at J to 9 bases, leaving 9 bases not matched to a gene. This CDR3 has 14 amino acids. In DNA, the CDR3 is TGTGCCAGTAGTACGAGACAGGGTGTACGGCCCCAGCATTTT. It translates to CASSTRQGVRPQHF.

The chain is built from TRBV7-2 and TRBJ1-2, with D tentatively TRBD1 (6 bases). Germline-derived CDR1 and CDR2 are SGHTA and FQGNSA. V was clipped by 3 bases and J by 4 bases, with 15 bases between them. The CDR3 sequence is 15 residues long. The CDR3 spells CASSFSDRPTYGYTF. CDR3 nucleotide sequence: TGTGCCAGCAGCTTCTCAGACAGGCCGACCTATGGCTACACCTTC.

The rearrangement joins TRBV5-8 to TRBJ2-1, with D possibly being TRBD1 or TRBD2 (5 bases each). The germline CDR1 and CDR2 sequences are SGHTS and YDEGEE. V was trimmed by 6 bases and J by 9 bases, leaving 16 bases between them. This CDR3 has 13 amino acids. This CDR3 reads CASTRGAEGEQFF. For the CDR3, the DNA is TGTGCCAGCACGAGGGGCGCCGAGGGTGAGCAGTTCTTC.

The chain uses TRBV5-1 and TRBJ2-1, with 8 bases lining up with TRBD2. The germline V gene encodes CDR1 SGHRS and CDR2 YFSETQ. The CDR3 contains 15 residues. The V gene end was trimmed by 4 bases and the J gene end by 4 bases; junction bases not matched to a gene: 7. CDR3 nucleotide sequence: TGCGCCAGCAGCCCCGGGGGGGACATATACAATGAGCAGTTCTTC. Protein sequence: CASSPGGDIYNEQFF.

V gene TRBV6-6 combines with J gene TRBJ2-7, with 7 bases matching TRBD2. V lost 2 bases to trimming and J lost 1 base; unmatched junction nucleotides: 5. The CDR3 is made up of 15 amino acids. CDR1 MNHNY and CDR2 SVGAGI come from the germline V gene (reference sequence). CDR3 amino acids: CASSYAAGRSYEQYF. In DNA, the CDR3 is TGTGCCAGCAGTTACGCAGCGGGAAGGTCCTACGAGCAGTACTTC.